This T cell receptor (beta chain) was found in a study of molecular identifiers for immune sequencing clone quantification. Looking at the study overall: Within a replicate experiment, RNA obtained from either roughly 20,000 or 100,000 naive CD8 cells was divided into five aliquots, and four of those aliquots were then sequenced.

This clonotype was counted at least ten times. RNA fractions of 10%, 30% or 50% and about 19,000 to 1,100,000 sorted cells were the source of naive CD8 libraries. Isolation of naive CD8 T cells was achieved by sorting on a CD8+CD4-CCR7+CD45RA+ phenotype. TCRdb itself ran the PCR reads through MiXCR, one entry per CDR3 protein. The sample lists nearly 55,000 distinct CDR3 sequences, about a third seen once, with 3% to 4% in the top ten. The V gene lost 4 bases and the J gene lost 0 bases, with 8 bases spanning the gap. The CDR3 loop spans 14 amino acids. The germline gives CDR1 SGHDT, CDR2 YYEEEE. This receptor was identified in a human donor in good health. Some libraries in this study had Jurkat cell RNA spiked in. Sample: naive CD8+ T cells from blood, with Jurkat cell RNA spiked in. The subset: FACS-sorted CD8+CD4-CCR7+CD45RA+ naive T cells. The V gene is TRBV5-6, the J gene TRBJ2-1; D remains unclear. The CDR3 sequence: CASSNDYSYNEQFF. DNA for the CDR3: TGTGCCAGCAGCAACGATTACTCCTACAATGAGCAGTTCTTC.